These 30 T cell receptor beta chains originate from one sample sequenced in a study of T-cell reconstitution after alpha-beta-depleted transplantation in children. Unique molecular identifiers were incorporated into the prepared TCRbeta library. MiXCR, applied by TCRdb to the PCR reads, yields one record per CDR3 protein. The repertoire includes about 610,000 distinct CDR3 sequences, about 10% of them detected once, and about 4% sits in the top ten. This specimen was PBMCs from the stem cell graft donor, taken from the stem cell graft. Receptor source: a human donor who donated a stem cell graft to a child with acute myeloid leukemia.

This clonotype was recorded a few times. The chain has TRBV12-3 or TRBV12-4 and TRBJ2-7, with 7 bases identical to TRBD1. The trim removed 2 bases at V and 4 bases at J, leaving 5 bases unmatched. This CDR3 is 14 amino acids long. This CDR3 is CASSLRGRRYEQYF. The CDR3 DNA reads TGTGCCAGCAGTTTAAGGGGGCGGAGGTACGAGCAGTACTTC.

This clonotype was recorded a few times. This chain links TRBV7-2 with TRBJ1-1, with 8 bases aligning to TRBD1. CDR1 is SGHTA, CDR2 FQGNSA, per germline. The CDR3 consists of 14 residues. V was pared by 1 base and J by 11 bases, with 9 bases of the junction left unmatched. The CDR3: CASSLGGQGFRAFF. DNA of the CDR3: TGTGCCAGCAGCTTAGGCGGACAGGGTTTTCGGGCTTTCTTT. Looking up the rest from reference TRBV7-2 and TRBJ1-1 gives the full variable domain: GAGVSQSPSNKVTEKGKDVELRCDPISGHTALYWYRQSLGQGLEFLIYFQGNSAPDKSGLPSDRFSAERTGGSVSTLTIQRTQQEDSAVYLCASSLGGQGFRAFFGQGTRLTVV.

A few counts support this clonotype. The V gene is TRBV20-1, the J gene TRBJ2-5, with D perhaps matching TRBD2 (5 bases). The CDR3 is 12 residues long. Germline V gene sequence: CDR1 DFQATT, CDR2 SNEGSKA (reference sequence). V was shortened by 4 bases and J by 5 bases, with 11 bases between the two germline ends. CDR3 amino acids: CSAMRADETQYF. In DNA, the CDR3 is TGCAGTGCTATGAGGGCGGATGAGACCCAGTACTTC.

This clonotype was seen repeatedly, ten times or more. V usage is TRBV7-3 and J usage is TRBJ1-1; 9 bases are shared with TRBD1. The CDR3 runs to 15 residues. With V trimmed by 2 bases and J by 5 bases, 6 bases remained unmatched. The V gene's germline CDR1 is SGHTA and CDR2 FQGTGA. The CDR3, as DNA: TGTGCCAGCAGCTTAGCCGGGACAGGGCGTACTGAAGCTTTCTTT. It codes for CASSLAGTGRTEAFF.

This clonotype occurred a few times. The V gene is TRBV27, the J gene TRBJ2-3; D gene uncertain. V was clipped by 6 bases and J by 6 bases, with 10 bases between them. The CDR3 has 12 residues. Germline CDR1 and CDR2: MNHEY and SMNVEV (reference sequence). The CDR3 protein is CASRDPRDTQYF. The CDR3 DNA reads as TGTGCCAGCAGGGACCCCCGCGATACGCAGTATTTT.

In this sample, this clonotype turned up a few times. V usage is TRBV20-1 and J usage is TRBJ2-7; no clear D. V lost 1 base and J 3 bases, leaving 16 bases between the germline ends. Germline CDR1 DFQATT, CDR2 SNEGSKA (reference sequence). The CDR3 loop spans 15 amino acids. In DNA, the CDR3 is TGCAGTGCTAGAGCTCCCATAGCTGCTATCTACGAGCAGTACTTC. It is translated as CSARAPIAAIYEQYF.

This clonotype showed up just a few times. The rearrangement links TRBV25-1 to TRBJ1-1, with a tentative D call TRBD1 (5 bases). Trimming took 2 bases from V and 1 from J, leaving 11 bases between them. Germline-derived CDR1 and CDR2 are MGHDK and SYGVNS. The CDR3 extends over 15 amino acids. The CDR3 region is CASSEVKGWNTEAFF. CDR3 nucleotide sequence: TGTGCCAGCAGTGAAGTGAAGGGGTGGAACACTGAAGCTTTCTTT. Based on the CDR3 plus reference TRBV25-1 and TRBJ1-1, the full variable domain is EADIYQTPRYLVIGTGKKITLECSQTMGHDKMYWYQQDPGMELHLIHYSYGVNSTEKGDLSSESTVSRIRTEHFPLTLESARPSHTSQYLCASSEVKGWNTEAFFGQGTRLTVV.

The chain is built from TRBV7-8 and TRBJ2-3; 10 bases align to TRBD2. Germline V gene data show CDR1 as SGHVS and CDR2 as FQNEAQ. This CDR3 has 16 residues. Germline trimming cut 3 bases from V and 5 bases from J; bases unmatched to any gene: 8. Here the CDR3 DNA reads TGTGCCAGCAGCTTCAACCTAGCGGGAGTGGAAGATACGCAGTATTTT. Translated: CASSFNLAGVEDTQYF.

This clonotype has a count of ten or more. This chain uses TRBV11-2 with TRBJ2-1, with 7 bases that match TRBD2. Per the germline V gene, CDR1 is SGHAT and CDR2 is FQNNGV. The CDR3 consists of 16 residues. The J segment lost 3 bases and the V segment lost 3 bases, leaving 8 bases of the junction unmatched. In nucleotides, the CDR3 is TGTGCCAGCAGCTTTTCCTCCGGGAGGCTCTACAATGAGCAGTTCTTC. This translates into CASSFSSGRLYNEQFF.

The chain has TRBV7-2 and TRBJ1-2; the D is unclear. The CDR3 loop spans 14 amino acids. Trimming removed 1 base from V and 1 base from J, with 7 bases in between. Germline V gives CDR1 SGHTA, CDR2 FQGNSA. The CDR3 spells CASSLGVLNYGYTF. As DNA, the CDR3 is TGTGCCAGCAGCTTAGGTGTGCTTAACTATGGCTACACCTTC.

In its sample, this clonotype was seen a few times. The chain is built from TRBV7-2 and TRBJ2-5; D may be TRBD2 (6 bases). CDR1 SGHTA and CDR2 FQGNSA come from the germline V gene. The CDR3 loop spans 15 amino acids. V gave up 5 bases and J gave up 3 bases, with 16 bases separating them. The CDR3 spells CASSLLAGWKETQYF. The CDR3 DNA follows: TGTGCCAGCAGCCTACTAGCTGGATGGAAAGAGACCCAGTACTTC. The complete variable domain, with remaining parts taken from reference TRBV7-2 and TRBJ2-5, reads GAGVSQSPSNKVTEKGKDVELRCDPISGHTALYWYRQSLGQGLEFLIYFQGNSAPDKSGLPSDRFSAERTGGSVSTLTIQRTQQEDSAVYLCASSLLAGWKETQYFGPGTRLLVL.

This clonotype showed up just a few times. This chain uses TRBV30 with TRBJ1-1, with D maybe TRBD1 (5 bases). The CDR3 extends over 14 amino acids. Germline V CDR1 and CDR2: GTSNPN, SVGIG (reference sequence). The V and J ends lost 8 bases and 5 bases respectively, with 21 bases between them. For the CDR3, the DNA is TGTGCCGGGATCCCCTGGGGGGGAAGGACTGAAGCTTTCTTT. Translation: CAGIPWGGRTEAFF.

This clonotype was counted a few times. The chain is built from TRBV11-2 and TRBJ2-1; unclear D gene. The CDR3 is 18 amino acids. Germline V gene lookup returns CDR1 SGHAT and CDR2 FQNNGV. Trimming stripped 0 bases from V and 14 bases from J, with 29 bases between. This chain's CDR3 is CASSLDLPGLASKGEEFF. Written as DNA, the CDR3 is TGTGCCAGCAGCTTAGACCTTCCGGGTTTGGCCTCCAAAGGAGAGGAGTTCTTC. The whole variable domain, remainder taken from reference TRBV11-2 and TRBJ2-1, is EAGVAQSPRYKIIEKRQSVAFWCNPISGHATLYWYQQILGQGPKLLIQFQNNGVVDDSQLPKDRFSAERLKGVDSTLKIQPAKLEDSAVYLCASSLDLPGLASKGEEFFGPGTRLTVL.

This clonotype was found many times. The chain links TRBV5-1 to TRBJ2-2, with 7 bases fitting TRBD2. CDR1 and CDR2 from the germline V gene are SGHRS and YFSETQ. J gave up 1 base and V 1 base, and 4 bases lay outside the gene matches. The CDR3 is 16 amino acids. CDR3: CASSLIVAGNTGELFF. CDR3 sequence (DNA): TGCGCCAGCAGCTTGATAGTAGCGGGGAACACCGGGGAGCTGTTTTTT. Full variable domain (missing parts from reference TRBV5-1 and TRBJ2-2): KAGVTQTPRYLIKTRGQQVTLSCSPISGHRSVSWYQQTPGQGLQFLFEYFSETQRNKGNFPGRFSGRQFSNSRSEMNVSTLELGDSALYLCASSLIVAGNTGELFFGEGSRLTVL.

In this sample, this clonotype turned up many times. The chain recombines TRBV2 with TRBJ2-7, with 8 nucleotides matching TRBD1. The CDR3 has 13 amino acids. J lost 3 bases, V lost 5 bases, and 3 bases had no gene match. Per the germline V gene, CDR1 is SNHLY and CDR2 is FYNNEI. CDR3 bases: TGTGCCAGCAGTCTCGACAGGGGCTACGAGCAGTACTTC. It yields the protein CASSLDRGYEQYF.

CDR3: CASSSGDIPGLVAFF. CDR3 nucleotide sequence: TGTGCCAGCAGCTCTGGGGACATTCCGGGCCTGGTAGCTTTCTTT. This chain uses TRBV11-2 with TRBJ1-1, with a tentative D call TRBD1 (6 bases). Per germline, CDR1 SGHAT and CDR2 FQNNGV. Deletions cut 4 bases from V and 10 bases from J, with 22 bases between. The CDR3 is made up of 15 amino acids.

This clonotype was seen repeatedly, ten times or more. J is TRBJ2-2 and V is TRBV12-3 or TRBV12-4; the D gene is possibly TRBD1 (6 bases). V dropped 6 bases and J dropped 0 bases, with 11 bases sitting between them. The CDR3 runs to 15 residues. The CDR3 protein is CASRSGQTNTGELFF. CDR3 nucleotide sequence: TGTGCCAGCAGATCCGGACAGACGAACACCGGGGAGCTGTTTTTT.

There are a few counts of this clonotype. V and J are TRBV27 and TRBJ2-7, with 10 bases aligning to TRBD1. CDR1 and CDR2 from the germline V gene are MNHEY and SMNVEV (reference sequence). The CDR3 spans 15 residues. J gave up 3 bases and V 3 bases, and 5 bases lay outside the gene matches. In nucleotides, the CDR3 is TGTGCCAGCAGTTTCTCCGGGACAGGGGTCTACGAGCAGTACTTC. It encodes CASSFSGTGVYEQYF.

This clonotype was observed a few times. The chain employs TRBV29-1 and TRBJ2-2, with no clear D. Germline V gene data show CDR1 as SQVTM and CDR2 as ANQGSEA. Trimming stripped 5 bases from V and 3 bases from J, with 13 bases between. The CDR3 is 14 residues long. The CDR3 sequence is CSVTFQRYTGELFF. Written as DNA, the CDR3 is TGCAGCGTTACGTTTCAGAGGTACACCGGGGAGCTGTTTTTT.

Many counts were recorded for this clonotype. The chain employs TRBV27 and TRBJ2-1, with a weak D call TRBD2 (6 bases). This CDR3 has 14 residues. The germline CDR1 and CDR2 sequences are MNHEY and SMNVEV (reference sequence). V was clipped by 9 bases and J by 6 bases, with 18 bases between them. For the CDR3, the DNA is TGTGCCAGGATTGGAAGGAGGGAGATCAATGAGCAGTTCTTC. As protein: CARIGRREINEQFF.

The V and J genes are TRBV6-2 or TRBV6-3 and TRBJ1-1; possibly TRBD1 for D (5 bases). V lost 6 bases and J 3 bases, leaving 14 bases between the germline ends. The length of the CDR3 is 14 residues. Germline V gene sequence: CDR1 MNHEY, CDR2 SVGEGT. In DNA form, the CDR3 reads TGTGCCAGCAGGAGGGTCGACAGTGACACTGAAGCTTTCTTT. This encodes CASRRVDSDTEAFF.

The table lists this clonotype with a few counts. This chain joins TRBV27 and TRBJ1-1; D is ambiguous. CDR3 length equals 15 residues. Germline lookup yields CDR1 MNHEY and CDR2 SMNVEV (reference sequence). Trimming removed 3 bases at V and 1 base at J, with 12 bases between. Here the CDR3 DNA reads TGTGCCAGCAGTTTTTGGCGGCAAGGGAACACTGAAGCTTTCTTT. This codes for CASSFWRQGNTEAFF.

The V call is TRBV18, the J call TRBJ2-7; possible D gene TRBD1, 6 bases. Trimming removed 3 bases at V and 3 bases at J, with 15 bases between. From germline, CDR1 is KGHSH and CDR2 LQKENI. This CDR3 has 15 amino acids. CDR3 residues: CASSPQPGAIYEQYF. In DNA, the CDR3 is TGTGCCAGCTCACCGCAACCAGGGGCCATCTACGAGCAGTACTTC.

V gene TRBV18 combines with J gene TRBJ2-7; no firm D call. The CDR3 is 15 amino acids. Trimming left V 0 bases short and J 2 bases short, with 11 bases between. Per germline, CDR1 KGHSH and CDR2 LQKENI. In DNA, the CDR3 is TGTGCCAGCTCACCACCTTCTCGGAGCACCTACGAGCAGTACTTC. Its translation: CASSPPSRSTYEQYF. Full variable domain (outside the CDR3, taken from reference TRBV18 and TRBJ2-7): NAGVMQNPRHLVRRRGQEARLRCSPMKGHSHVYWYRQLPEEGLKFMVYLQKENIIDESGMPKERFSAEFPKEGPSILRIQQVVRGDSAAYFCASSPPSRSTYEQYFGPGTRLTVT.

This clonotype was found a few times. The genes are TRBV11-2 and TRBJ2-7; a weak D match, TRBD2 (6 bases). V shed 2 bases and J shed 6 bases, with 17 bases lying between them. This CDR3 is 15 amino acids long. Germline CDR1 and CDR2: SGHAT and FQNNGV. CDR3 nucleotides: TGTGCCAGCAGCTTACTGGTACGCGGGACGGTCGAGCAGTACTTC. This encodes CASSLLVRGTVEQYF.

In its sample, this clonotype was seen many times. This chain joins TRBV7-3 and TRBJ2-4, with 10 bases that match TRBD2. The germline CDR1 and CDR2 sequences are SGHTA and FQGTGA. V lost 2 bases and J lost 0; bases outside the gene matches: 7. The CDR3 totals 18 residues. CDR3 bases: TGTGCCAGCAGCTTAGGGATGATAGCGGGAGGAGCCAAAAACATTCAGTACTTC. It encodes CASSLGMIAGGAKNIQYF.

In the case of this clonotype: Since a much larger clone is just one base distant, this may be a read error. The gene calls are TRBV11-1 and TRBJ2-1; 11 bases line up with TRBD2. The germline gives CDR1 SGHAT, CDR2 FQDESV (reference sequence). CDR3 length: 19 amino acids. Trimming at V came to 1 base and at J to 2 bases, leaving 10 bases not matched to a gene. CDR3 sequence (DNA): TGTGCCAGCAGCTTAGTAGCGGGAGGGCCCCTTGGCCCCTACAATGAGCAGTTCTTC. Encoded protein: CASSLVAGGPLGPYNEQFF.

This rearrangement joins TRBV7-9 to TRBJ2-7, with D possibly matching TRBD2 (6 bases). Deletions cut 1 base from V and 0 bases from J, with 10 bases between. The CDR3 length is 15 residues. Per germline, CDR1 SEHNR and CDR2 FQNEAQ (reference sequence). CDR3 in amino acids: CASSLVRGFSYEQYF. CDR3 sequence (DNA): TGTGCCAGCAGCTTAGTCCGGGGGTTCTCCTACGAGCAGTACTTC.

The rearrangement uses TRBV18 and TRBJ2-1, with TRBD2 as a possible D gene (6 bases). The CDR3 runs 15 residues. V lost 8 bases and J 1 base, leaving 15 bases between the germline ends. The V gene's germline CDR1 is KGHSH and CDR2 LQKENI. CDR3 in amino acids: CASKSGTYSYNEQFF. CDR3 bases: TGTGCCAGCAAGTCCGGGACTTATTCCTACAATGAGCAGTTCTTC. The full variable domain, with the rest looked up from reference TRBV18 and TRBJ2-1, is NAGVMQNPRHLVRRRGQEARLRCSPMKGHSHVYWYRQLPEEGLKFMVYLQKENIIDESGMPKERFSAEFPKEGPSILRIQQVVRGDSAAYFCASKSGTYSYNEQFFGPGTRLTVL.

V and J are TRBV6-1 and TRBJ1-1; D is ambiguous. CDR3 length: 14 residues. Germline assignment: CDR1 MNHNS and CDR2 SASEGT. Trimming shortened V by 5 bases and J by 1 base, and 11 bases separated the two germline ends. The CDR3 nucleotides read TGTGCCAGCAGTCCGCCCTTTGGGAACACTGAAGCTTTCTTT. Residues: CASSPPFGNTEAFF.